A selection of T cell receptor beta chains follows, all from one sample in a study of human T cells and chemical hapten exposure. TCRdb reanalysed the RACE reads using MiXCR and keeps one entry per CDR3 protein. The table includes tens of thousands of distinct CDR3 sequences, 9.5% to 15% detected once. Sequenced material: whole blood, taken in connection with sensitization to the hapten diphenylcyclopropenone (DPC). These receptors all stem from a woman aged 25-40 years with alopecia areata. Some clones in this sample may be carry-over from other donors' samples. CDR3s include the opening cysteine and the closing phenylalanine or tryptophan. The D gene is left open where the match is weak. Clone size, where shown, is once, few, many, or a class for clones that have expanded.

abundance | j_gene | v_gene | d_gene | CDR3nt | CDR3aa
NA | TRBJ2-5 | TRBV6-1 | NA | TGTGCCAGCAGTGAATTGGGAGACAGAGAGACCCAGTACTTC | CASSELGDRETQYF
NA | TRBJ2-3 | TRBV2 | TRBD2 | TGTGCCAGCTTAGCGGGAGGCACAGATACGCAGTATTTT | CASLAGGTDTQYF
few | TRBJ2-1 | TRBV30 | TRBD2 | TGTGCCTCGTCTGGGGACTACCTGTACAATGAGCAGTTCTTC | CASSGDYLYNEQFF
few | TRBJ1-1 | TRBV29-1 | TRBD1 | TGCAGCGTGGCGGGACAGCAGAACACTGAAGCTTTCTTT | CSVAGQQNTEAFF
NA | TRBJ1-1 | TRBV9 | NA | TGTGCCAGCAGTCAGGGTAACACTGAAGCTTTCTTT | CASSQGNTEAFF
many | TRBJ1-2 | TRBV4-2 | TRBD1 | TGTGCCAGCAGCCAAGATTTGGCCGATTATGCGGGACAGAACAACTACACCTTC | CASSQDLADYAGQNNYTF
NA | TRBJ1-1 | TRBV28 | NA | TGTGCCAGCAGTGGAAACACTGAAGCTTTCTTT | CASSGNTEAFF
many | TRBJ2-5 | TRBV11-1 | TRBD1 | TGTGCCAGCAGCTCGGGCACCCCGGGACAGGGATCCTGGGCGTACTTC | CASSSGTPGQGSWAYF
NA | TRBJ2-1 | TRBV7-2 | TRBD1 | TGTGCCAGCAGCTTGACCGGGACAGGGTACAATGAGCAGTTCTTC | CASSLTGTGYNEQFF
NA | TRBJ2-7 | TRBV7-9 | NA | TGTGCCAGCAGCTTGTTCGATGGGGTGCAGTACTTC | CASSLFDGVQYF
many | TRBJ2-1 | TRBV9 | TRBD2 | TGTGCCAGCAGCGTAGAGGCTAGCGGGAGAAGACCCCCCAATGAGCAGTTCTTC | CASSVEASGRRPPNEQFF
many | TRBJ2-2 | TRBV24-1 | NA | TGTGCCACCAGTGATTTGGCTCCTGGGGTACCACTAAACACCGGGGAGCTGTTTTTT | CATSDLAPGVPLNTGELFF
NA | TRBJ1-1 | TRBV20-1 | NA | TGCAGTGCTGAGGGGCCCGGGAGTTGGACTGAAGCTTTCTTT | CSAEGPGSWTEAFF
few | TRBJ2-5 | TRBV24-1 | NA | TGTGCCACCAGTGATCCCCGTGATCCGGAGACCCAGTACTTC | CATSDPRDPETQYF
few | TRBJ2-3 | TRBV7-9 | NA | TGTGCCAGCAGCTTATCCGGGGATAACACAGATACGCAGTATTTT | CASSLSGDNTDTQYF
NA | TRBJ2-5 | TRBV30 | NA | NA | CAYLCYRGETQYF
many | TRBJ1-4 | TRBV28 | NA | TGTGCCAGCGGCCAGGGTTATGAAAAACTGTTTTTT | CASGQGYEKLFF
many | TRBJ2-3 | TRBV7-3 | NA | TGTGCCAGCAGCTCGGAGGGCCGAACAGATACGCAGTATTTT | CASSSEGRTDTQYF
NA | TRBJ1-1 | TRBV7-8 | NA | TGTGCCAGCAGCCACCCTGGGTCGGGCGGTGAAGCTTTCTTT | CASSHPGSGGEAFF
few | TRBJ2-7 | TRBV28 | TRBD1 | TGTGCCAGCAGGCCACAGACAGGGTTTGGCTACGAGCAGTACTTC | CASRPQTGFGYEQYF
NA | TRBJ2-2 | TRBV30 | TRBD1 | TGTGCCTCCGGGACAGGGTCCACCGGGGAGCTGTTTTTT | CASGTGSTGELFF
few | TRBJ1-4 | TRBV9 | NA | TGTGCCAGCAGCGTAGATGGCCGCCGTAATGAAAAACTGTTTTTT | CASSVDGRRNEKLFF
NA | TRBJ2-7 | TRBV7-9 | NA | TGTGCCAGCAGCTTAACCCTGCAAGACGAGCAGTACTTC | CASSLTLQDEQYF
many | TRBJ2-7 | TRBV20-1 | NA | TGCAGTGTGGCTCGAAACTCCTACGAGCAGTACTTC | CSVARNSYEQYF
many | TRBJ2-7 | TRBV9 | NA | TGTGCCAGCAGCATTCGAGGGGGTGGGCGGCACGAGCAGTACTTC | CASSIRGGGRHEQYF
NA | TRBJ1-5 | TRBV28 | NA | TGTGCCAGCAGTCCCTTGGGTCAGCCCCAGCATTTT | CASSPLGQPQHF
many | TRBJ1-4 | TRBV18 | NA | TGTGCCAGCTCACCTCCCGGAGGGCGACGTGAAAAACTGTTTTTT | CASSPPGGRREKLFF
few | TRBJ1-1 | TRBV28 | NA | TGTGCCAGTCTCAGGGTGAACACTGAAGCTTTCTTT | CASLRVNTEAFF
NA | TRBJ2-5 | TRBV29-1 | NA | TGCAGCGTCCTATTGCAACTACAGACCCAGTACTTC | CSVLLQLQTQYF
few | TRBJ2-3 | TRBV2 | TRBD2 | TGTGCCAGCAGCCCCACCCCCGGACTAGCTCCCTCAGATACGCAGTATTTT | CASSPTPGLAPSDTQYF
few | TRBJ2-5 | TRBV9 | TRBD1 | TGTGCCAGCAGCTCTCTGACAGGGGTACAAGAGACCCAGTACTTC | CASSSLTGVQETQYF
few | TRBJ2-7 | TRBV6-5 | NA | TGTGCCAGCAGGACAGGACCTTCCTACGAGCAGTACTTC | CASRTGPSYEQYF
NA | TRBJ1-5 | TRBV2 | NA | TGTGCCAGCAGTCCAGATGGGACCAATCAGCCCCAGCATTTT | CASSPDGTNQPQHF
few | TRBJ2-7 | TRBV28 | TRBD2 | TGTGCCAGCAGTTCCGGGGCTAGCGGGAGTACCTACGAGCAGTACTTC | CASSSGASGSTYEQYF
many | TRBJ2-7 | TRBV18 | NA | TGTGCCAGCTCTCCCGGGACGGAGTCCTACGAGCAGTACTTC | CASSPGTESYEQYF
few | TRBJ2-6 | TRBV27 | NA | TGTGCCAGCAGTTACAAGAGTCTGGCTGGAGGGGCCAACGTCCTGACTTTC | CASSYKSLAGGANVLTF
many | TRBJ2-5 | TRBV7-3 | TRBD2 | TGTGCCAGCAGCCTAAACGGACTAGCCGGAGAGACCCAGTACTTC | CASSLNGLAGETQYF
many | TRBJ2-7 | TRBV20-1 | NA | TGCTGTGTTTTAAGACCTAAACGGGATGGAGGGCTGGACGAGCAGTACTTC | CCVLRPKRDGGLDEQYF
many | TRBJ1-1 | TRBV6-1 | NA | TGTGCCAGCAGTGAACTTAGAGACAAAGCTTTCTTT | CASSELRDKAFF
many | TRBJ2-1 | TRBV6-1 | NA | TGTGCCAGCAGTGAAGCTATGACTACCCTAGGGTACAATGAGCAGTTCTTC | CASSEAMTTLGYNEQFF
few | TRBJ1-5 | TRBV7-9 | TRBD1 | TGTGCCAGCAGCTTAGTCTCCGGGACAGGGGGCGCCGAGCAGCCCCAGCATTTT | CASSLVSGTGGAEQPQHF
NA | TRBJ2-3 | TRBV7-2 | TRBD2 | TGTGCCAGCAGCCGACTAGCGGGAGGGCCAAACACAGATACGCAGTATTTT | CASSRLAGGPNTDTQYF
many | TRBJ2-5 | TRBV27 | NA | TGTGCCAGCAGTTCCTTAGGGTCAGCGGGTAAAGAGACCCAGTACTTC | CASSSLGSAGKETQYF
NA | TRBJ2-7 | TRBV29-1 | NA | TGCAGCGTTGGGGGCTACGAGCAGTACTTC | CSVGGYEQYF
many | TRBJ1-1 | TRBV28 | NA | TGTGCCAGCAGTGCCTCGAAACAGGGTTACGGTGAAGCTTTCTTT | CASSASKQGYGEAFF
few | TRBJ2-3 | TRBV7-3 | TRBD2 | TGTGCCAGCTCGGGGGGCGGGAGGACCGCAGATACGCAGTATTTT | CASSGGGRTADTQYF
many | TRBJ2-1 | TRBV27 | TRBD2 | TGTGCCAGCAGTTTATCTGGGGCTAGCGGGAGGAGCTACAATGAGCAGTTCTTC | CASSLSGASGRSYNEQFF
many | TRBJ2-5 | TRBV6-5 | NA | TGTGCCAGCAGTTACTCTTGGGGTAACTTTCAAGAGACCCAGTACTTC | CASSYSWGNFQETQYF
NA | TRBJ2-7 | TRBV28 | NA | TGTGCCAGCAGACCCGCAGGGGGAGGGTACGAGCAGTACTTC | CASRPAGGGYEQYF
NA | TRBJ2-7 | TRBV5-6 | TRBD1 | TGTGCCAGCAGCCTTGCGGGACAGGGGTATTCGGAGCAGTACTTC | CASSLAGQGYSEQYF
many | TRBJ1-5 | TRBV6-5 | TRBD1 | TGTGCCAGCAGACAGGGGGGCAATCAGCCCCAGCATTTT | CASRQGGNQPQHF
many | TRBJ2-2 | TRBV7-3 | TRBD2 | TGTGCCAGCAGCGATCTAGCGGGAGGTGGCGGGGAGCTGTTTTTT | CASSDLAGGGGELFF
few | TRBJ2-5 | TRBV7-8 | NA | TGTGCCAGCAGCTGGGGGGAGACCCAGTACTTC | CASSWGETQYF
many | TRBJ1-5 | TRBV20-1 | NA | TGCAGTGCTAGAGGATCCAGATCGACTAGCAATCAGCCCCAGCATTTT | CSARGSRSTSNQPQHF
many | TRBJ1-1 | TRBV7-6 | NA | TGTGCCAGCAGCGGACAGACGAACACTGAAGCTTTCTTT | CASSGQTNTEAFF
NA | TRBJ2-1 | TRBV9 | NA | TGTGCCAGCAACAGAGCGATCGGCTCCTACAATGAGCAGTTCTTC | CASNRAIGSYNEQFF
many | TRBJ1-5 | TRBV30 | TRBD1 | TGTGCCTGGAGTGGGACAGGAGGGGATCAGCCCCAGCATTTT | CAWSGTGGDQPQHF
NA | TRBJ2-7 | TRBV27 | NA | TGTGCCAGCAGTAGGGACCAGAGTTACGAGCAGTACTTC | CASSRDQSYEQYF
NA | TRBJ2-5 | TRBV6-6 | NA | TGTGCCAGCAGTTCGCCCAGCCCCCAGTACTTC | CASSSPSPQYF
few | TRBJ2-7 | TRBV28 | TRBD1 | TGTGCCAGCAGTTCACCTGGCAGGGGGTTATACGAGCAGTACTTC | CASSSPGRGLYEQYF